There are many counts of the clone carrying this T cell receptor (beta chain). Germline and junction disagree at one end, which may indicate a read error. The data were obtained in a study of human T cells and chemical hapten exposure. The time point denotes: pre-sensitization, week 0. Regarding treatment: therapeutic diphenylcyclopropenone sensitization with weekly scalp DPC. The germline CDR1 and CDR2 sequences are SGHRS and YFSETQ. This CDR3 has 14 residues. From the RACE reads, TCRdb called clonotypes with MiXCR, one entry per CDR3 protein. The table records 180,000 or so distinct CDR3 sequences, 30% of them present only once.

This chain links TRBV5-1 with TRBJ2-2; 9 bases map to TRBD1. The clonotype was recovered from a woman in her thirties with alopecia areata. Some clones in this sample may be carry-over from other donors' samples. This sample comprised whole blood, obtained in connection with sensitization to the hapten diphenylcyclopropenone (DPC). CDR3 protein: CASSRDRATGELFF. CDR3 nucleotides: TGTGCCAGCAGCAGGGACAGGGCCACCGGGGAGCTGTTTTTT. The full variable domain, with the rest looked up from reference TRBV5-1 and TRBJ2-2, is KAGVTQTPRYLIKTRGQQVTLSCSPISGHRSVSWYQQTPGQGLQFLFEYFSETQRNKGNFPGRFSGRQFSNSRSEMNVSTLELGDSALYLCASSRDRATGELFFGEGSRLTVL.